This T cell receptor beta chain was documented in a study of neurological immune-mediated disorders. The sample holds a few counts of this clonotype. Using its own MiXCR run on the 5' RACE reads, TCRdb lists one record per CDR3 protein. The repertoire consists of tens of thousands of distinct CDR3 sequences, with roughly 13% occurring once and the leading ten covering over 8.5%. The specimen was PBMCs. The receptor comes from a woman aged 55-70 years with HTLV-1-associated myelopathy (HAM/TSP).

The CDR3 loop is CASSHGQRNTEAFF. CDR3 nucleotide sequence: TGTGCCAGCAGCCATGGACAGAGGAACACTGAAGCTTTCTTT. The rearrangement uses TRBV3-1 and TRBJ1-1; a possible D gene is TRBD1 (6 bases). The ends were cut back, 3 bases at V and 1 base at J, with 9 bases in the middle. The CDR3 is made up of 14 amino acids. The germline V gene encodes CDR1 LGHDT and CDR2 YNNKEL (reference sequence). Full variable domain (missing parts from reference TRBV3-1 and TRBJ1-1): DTAVSQTPKYLVTQMGNDKSIKCEQNLGHDTMYWYKQDSKKFLKIMFSYNNKELIINETVPNRFSPKSPDKAHLNLHINSLELGDSAVYFCASSHGQRNTEAFFGQGTRLTVV.